These 24 T cell receptor beta chains were all obtained from the same sample, sequenced in a study of shared clonotypes between healthy human individuals. Sequencing was performed with immunoSEQ multiplex PCR; in TCRdb, only in-frame clones are kept and a portion is missing. The sample has over 2 million clones, about 95% seen once. The naive CD8 fraction comprised CD45RO-negative cells positively selected for CCR7 and excluded terminally differentiated effector memory CD45RA+ cells. Material: naive CD8+ T cells sorted from blood. Receptors originate from a man in his late teens or twenties in good health.

The J gene is TRBJ1-1, the V gene TRBV5-1; no firm D call. The CDR3 is 13 residues long. Trimming shortened V by 4 bases and J by 0 bases, and 7 bases separated the two germline ends. From germline, CDR1 is SGHRS and CDR2 YFSETQ. The CDR3 is CASSKSMNTEAFF. In nucleotides, the CDR3 is TGCGCCAGCAGCAAAAGCATGAACACTGAAGCTTTCTTT.

As regards this clone: This sample also contains other DNA sequences that code for the same CDR3. V gene TRBV7-6 combines with J gene TRBJ1-2; TRBD1 matches at 10 bases. The germline CDR1 and CDR2 sequences are SGHVS and FNYEAQ. V lost 5 bases, J lost 3 bases, and 3 bases stayed unmatched. This CDR3 comprises 14 residues. The CDR3 nucleotides read TGTGCCAGCAGCCCGACAGGGGGCGACTATGGCTACACCTTC. Protein sequence: CASSPTGGDYGYTF.

The chain combines TRBV28 with TRBJ1-1; D is perhaps TRBD1 (5 bases). Trimming took off 3 bases at V and 8 bases at J, with 16 bases between the two ends. Germline lookup yields CDR1 MDHEN and CDR2 SYDVKM. The CDR3 is 14 residues long. In nucleotides, the CDR3 is TGTGCCAGCAGTTTGACAGCCGTTGTGACCGAAGCTTTCTTT. This encodes CASSLTAVVTEAFF.

To note about this clone: This sample includes further DNA sequences coding for the same CDR3. The chain has TRBV27 and TRBJ2-7, with D unresolved. This CDR3 region has 13 residues. With 3 bases removed from V and 7 bases from J, the gap between germline ends came to 13 bases. Germline loops: CDR1 MNHEY, CDR2 SMNVEV (reference sequence). In nucleotides, the CDR3 is TGTGCCAGCAGTTTCGGACCGCCTGGGGAGCAGTACTTC. This encodes CASSFGPPGEQYF.

Remarks on this clone: A much more abundant neighbour one base away suggests this may be a read error. V is TRBV19 and J is TRBJ2-7, with 10 bases identical to TRBD1. The CDR3 has 15 amino acids. Germline assignment: CDR1 LNHDA and CDR2 SQIVND (reference sequence). Trimming removed 5 bases from V and 4 bases from J; junction bases left unmatched: 8. The CDR3 region is CASSFTGTGVYEQYF. The CDR3 DNA reads as TGTGCCAGTAGTTTCACCGGGACAGGGGTTTACGAGCAGTACTTC. Variable domain in full (rest from reference TRBV19 and TRBJ2-7): DGGITQSPKYLFRKEGQNVTLSCEQNLNHDAMYWYRQDPGQGLRLIYYSQIVNDFQKGDIAEGYSVSREKKESFPLTVTSAQKNPTAFYLCASSFTGTGVYEQYFGPGTRLTVT.

This chain uses TRBV5-1 with TRBJ1-1, with TRBD1 identical over 7 bases. V was clipped by 3 bases and J by 0 bases; unmatched bases: 5. From germline, CDR1 is SGHRS and CDR2 YFSETQ. CDR3 length: 15 residues. The CDR3 is CASSWGTDLNTEAFF. CDR3 bases: TGCGCCAGCAGCTGGGGGACAGATCTGAACACTGAAGCTTTCTTT.

The rearrangement joins TRBV5-4 to TRBJ1-2, with D possibly matching TRBD1 (5 bases). CDR1 and CDR2 (germline): SGHNT, YYREEE (reference sequence). The CDR3 spans 15 residues. Trimming pared 2 bases from V and 8 bases from J, leaving 19 bases between. The CDR3 DNA reads as TGTGCCAGCAGCTTTCCCCGTCCCAGGGATAAGGGCTACACCTTC. This sequence encodes CASSFPRPRDKGYTF.

Remarks on this clone: Just one base apart from a much larger clone, this may be a read error. This sample also contains other DNA sequences that code for the same CDR3. This chain uses TRBV29-1 with TRBJ1-1; D is ambiguous. The CDR3 sequence is 11 residues long. Germline V gene data show CDR1 as SQVTM and CDR2 as ANQGSEA. The CDR3 sequence is CSVEGNTEAFF. CDR3 in DNA: TGCAGCGTGGAAGGGAACACTGAAGCTTTCTTT.

The chain uses TRBV27 and TRBJ2-1; D is possibly TRBD1 or TRBD2 (5 bases each). Germline-derived CDR1 and CDR2 are MNHEY and SMNVEV (reference sequence). The V gene lost 4 bases and the J gene lost 7 bases, with 14 bases spanning the gap. CDR3 size: 14 residues. Here the CDR3 reads CASSYTGTANEQFF. CDR3 sequence (DNA): TGTGCCAGCAGTTATACCGGGACGGCGAATGAGCAGTTCTTC.

Concerning this clone itself: The DNA is omitted, as the CDR3 cannot be located on it reliably, and the CDR3 follows TCRdb's listing. The V gene is TRBV2, the J gene TRBJ1-3. The CDR3 spans 16 residues, counting both ends. In germline, CDR1 is SNHLY, CDR2 FYNNEI. The CDR3 region is CASSFGQGGFGNTIYF.

Details on this clone: In the same sample, other DNA sequences code for this CDR3. The chain combines TRBV28 with TRBJ2-3; weak D call: TRBD2 (7 bases). V dropped 8 bases and J dropped 1 base, with 19 bases sitting between them. Germline V lookup: CDR1 MDHEN, CDR2 SYDVKM. The CDR3 covers 16 residues. The CDR3: CASSLGGGRGTDTQYF. CDR3 nucleotide sequence: TGTGCCAGCTCCCTAGGGGGGGGGAGGGGCACAGATACGCAGTATTTT.

The chain's CDR3 is CASSEAPVGLAGGYEQYF. DNA of the CDR3: TGTGCCAGCAGTGAAGCCCCGGTGGGACTAGCGGGCGGCTACGAGCAGTACTTC. The chain carries TRBV6-1 and TRBJ2-7; 12 positions agree with TRBD2. In germline, CDR1 is MNHNS, CDR2 SASEGT. The CDR3 consists of 18 residues. The trim removed 0 bases at V and 3 bases at J, leaving 9 bases unmatched.

On this clone: The identical CDR3 is also encoded by other nucleotide sequences in the sample. The chain combines TRBV4-1 with TRBJ2-5, with 7 bases aligning to TRBD2. Germline V gene lookup returns CDR1 MGHRA and CDR2 YSYEKL. Trimming removed 4 bases from V and 5 bases from J; junction bases left unmatched: 4. The CDR3 contains 13 residues. The CDR3 spells CASSPRLAETQYF. The CDR3 region has the DNA TGCGCCAGCAGCCCTCGACTAGCCGAGACCCAGTACTTC.

The V call is TRBV11-3, the J call TRBJ2-1; D remains unclear. The V end lost 5 bases, the J end lost 8 bases, and 13 bases lay between the germline ends. The germline V gene encodes CDR1 SGHNT and CDR2 YENEEA. CDR3 length: 13 residues. The CDR3 region has the DNA TGTGCCAGCAGCCCCCCCAGTGGGGATGAGCAGTTCTTC. Residues: CASSPPSGDEQFF.

Details on this clone: At the DNA level, this CDR3 is encoded by other sequences in the same sample as well. The chain links TRBV5-6 to TRBJ2-7; no clear D gene. Looked up from germline, CDR1 is SGHDT and CDR2 is YYEEEE. V was trimmed by 5 bases and J by 1 base, leaving 10 bases between them. The length of the CDR3 is 13 residues. DNA for the CDR3: TGTGCCAGCAGTCTGGACGGATCCTACGAGCAGTACTTC. Encoded protein: CASSLDGSYEQYF.

The gene calls are TRBV27 and TRBJ2-5; 9 bases match TRBD2. The trim removed 2 bases at V and 5 bases at J, leaving 3 bases unmatched. The germline gives CDR1 MNHEY, CDR2 SMNVEV (reference sequence). This CDR3 spans 14 amino acids. The CDR3 DNA reads as TGTGCCAGCAGTTTACTAGCGGGATATGAGACCCAGTACTTC. Its protein is CASSLLAGYETQYF.

The chain carries TRBV7-9 and TRBJ2-7; D possibly matches TRBD1 or TRBD2 (5 bases each). The germline CDR1 and CDR2 sequences are SEHNR and FQNEAQ (reference sequence). The V and J ends lost 5 bases and 2 bases respectively, with 13 bases between them. The CDR3 has 14 amino acids. CDR3 DNA sequence: TGTGCCAGCAGCAAGACCGGGGCTGCCTACGAGCAGTACTTC. This sequence encodes CASSKTGAAYEQYF.

This clone appeared once. This chain uses TRBV5-1 with TRBJ1-1, with 7 positions matching TRBD1. CDR3 length: 15 residues. Germline CDR1 is SGHRS and CDR2 is YFSETQ. V gave up 2 bases and J gave up 3 bases; unmatched junction bases: 7. For the CDR3, the DNA is TGCGCCAGCAGCTTCTTAACAGGGGAGGACACTGAAGCTTTCTTT. Translation: CASSFLTGEDTEAFF.

This sequence joins TRBV7-9 and TRBJ1-2; D not resolved. Germline V gene lookup returns CDR1 SEHNR and CDR2 FQNEAQ (reference sequence). Trimming took off 2 bases at V and 5 bases at J, with 12 bases between the two ends. The CDR3 runs 14 residues. The CDR3 nucleotides read TGTGCCAGCAGCTTAAACCCGGAGATATATGGCTACACCTTC. It yields the protein CASSLNPEIYGYTF.

This sequence joins TRBV7-6 and TRBJ2-5, with D possibly being TRBD2 (5 bases). Germline V gives CDR1 SGHVS, CDR2 FNYEAQ. Trimming stripped 2 bases from V and 1 base from J, with 11 bases between. The CDR3 has 15 amino acids. CDR3 in amino acids: CASSLRLSGQETQYF. The CDR3 DNA sequence: TGTGCCAGCAGCTTAAGACTAAGCGGCCAAGAGACCCAGTACTTC.

V gene TRBV7-9 combines with J gene TRBJ1-4; 7 bases line up with TRBD1. The CDR3 contains 15 residues. J gave up 6 bases and V 5 bases, and 9 bases lay outside the gene matches. Germline V gene sequence: CDR1 SEHNR, CDR2 FQNEAQ (reference sequence). The CDR3 loop reads CASSPPGGRDEKLFF. The CDR3 nucleotides read TGTGCCAGCAGCCCCCCAGGGGGAAGGGATGAAAAACTGTTTTTT.

The chain combines TRBV9 with TRBJ1-1, with 7 bases matching TRBD1. V was pared by 5 bases and J by 7 bases, with 8 bases of the junction left unmatched. The CDR3 consists of 13 residues. Per germline, CDR1 SGDLS and CDR2 YYNGEE. CDR3 loop: CASSAGTELEAFF. The CDR3 DNA reads as TGTGCCAGCAGTGCCGGGACAGAACTTGAAGCTTTCTTT.

The chain is built from TRBV4-1 and TRBJ2-7, with D uncertain. The CDR3 runs to 15 residues. From germline, CDR1 is MGHRA and CDR2 YSYEKL. V was shortened by 6 bases and J by 5 bases, with 20 bases between the two germline ends. DNA for the CDR3: TGCGCCAGCAGTGTCCGGGTCCAAGGTCTCAACGAGCAGTACTTC. Its protein product is CASSVRVQGLNEQYF.

V usage is TRBV18 and J usage is TRBJ2-6; TRBD2 aligns across 10 bases. CDR3 size: 14 residues. CDR1 and CDR2 (germline): KGHSH, LQKENI. The J segment lost 11 bases and the V segment lost 2 bases, leaving 3 bases of the junction unmatched. As DNA, the CDR3 is TGTGCCAGCTCACCAGGAACTAGCGGGGACGTCCTGACTTTC. Translation gives CASSPGTSGDVLTF.